Below are 17 T cell receptor beta chains sequenced from a single sample in a study of siplizumab effects on memory and regulatory T cells. Sequenced by immunoSEQ multiplex PCR; TCRdb stores in-frame clones only, minus some. The sample comprises 95,000 to 100,000 clones, around nine tenths of which are singletons, and around 12% rests with the top ten. Sequenced: non-Treg CD4+ T cells sorted from blood. These receptors all come from a human donor in good health.

This rearrangement joins TRBV6-6 to TRBJ2-1, with D hard to call. The V end lost 3 bases, the J end lost 8 bases, and 5 bases lay between the germline ends. The length of the CDR3 is 11 residues. In germline, CDR1 is MNHNY, CDR2 SVGAGI (reference sequence). The CDR3: CASSYRDEQFF. CDR3 in DNA: TGTGCCAGCAGTTATCGGGATGAGCAGTTCTTC.

This clone was seen once. V gene TRBV5-4 combines with J gene TRBJ2-7; the D is unclear. Trimming took 0 bases from V and 0 from J, leaving 16 bases between them. There are 17 residues in the CDR3. Germline loops: CDR1 SGHNT, CDR2 YYREEE (reference sequence). The CDR3 DNA sequence: TGTGCCAGCAGCTTGGTGTTAGGGCGGTCACGCTCCTACGAGCAGTACTTC. This gives the protein CASSLVLGRSRSYEQYF.

The genes are TRBV7-2 and TRBJ2-1; 7 nucleotides line up with TRBD2. J lost 0 bases, V lost 2 bases, and 4 bases had no gene match. The CDR3 is 16 amino acids. CDR1 and CDR2 from the germline V gene are SGHTA and FQGNSA. CDR3 in amino acids: CASSLRGRASYNEQFF. In DNA, the CDR3 is TGTGCCAGCAGCTTAAGAGGGAGGGCCTCCTACAATGAGCAGTTCTTC. The whole variable domain, filled in from reference TRBV7-2 and TRBJ2-1, reads GAGVSQSPSNKVTEKGKDVELRCDPISGHTALYWYRQSLGQGLEFLIYFQGNSAPDKSGLPSDRFSAERTGGSVSTLTIQRTQQEDSAVYLCASSLRGRASYNEQFFGPGTRLTVL.

The chain couples TRBV5-1 to TRBJ2-7; perhaps TRBD1 as D (5 bases). CDR1 SGHRS and CDR2 YFSETQ come from the germline V gene. This CDR3 contains 14 residues. V was cut by 2 bases and J by 2 bases, with 11 bases left in between. In nucleotides, the CDR3 is TGCGCCAGCAGCTTAGACAGACCCACCTACGAGCAGTACTTC. It encodes CASSLDRPTYEQYF.

V is TRBV21-1 and J is TRBJ2-7. TRBV21-1 is marked as a pseudogene. The length of the CDR3 is 15 residues. This chain's CDR3 is CASSSRTRRPYEQYF. The CDR3 DNA follows: TGTGCCAGCAGCTCGCGGACCCGAAGGCCCTACGAGCAGTACTTC.

The chain couples TRBV28 to TRBJ1-5; tentative D call: TRBD1 (5 bases). Trimming pared 7 bases from V and 1 base from J, leaving 11 bases between. Looked up from germline, CDR1 is MDHEN and CDR2 is SYDVKM. The CDR3 sequence is 14 residues long. The CDR3 region is CASKWGQSNQPQHF. CDR3 nucleotides: TGTGCCAGCAAATGGGGCCAGAGCAATCAGCCCCAGCATTTT.

The genes are TRBV10-3 and TRBJ1-4; D unclear. CDR1 and CDR2 (germline): ENHRY, SYGVKD. This CDR3 is built from 13 residues. V was shortened by 10 bases and J by 6 bases, with 15 bases between the two germline ends. CDR3 in DNA: TGTGCCACCCGCGAGACCGGGGATGAAAAACTGTTTTTT. It yields the protein CATRETGDEKLFF.

The V call is TRBV7-2, the J call TRBJ2-1; possible D gene TRBD2, 6 bases. This CDR3 has 16 amino acids. V shed 5 bases and J shed 15 bases, with 29 bases lying between them. The germline gives CDR1 SGHTA, CDR2 FQGNSA. The DNA of the CDR3 is TGTGCCAGCAGCCTCGCTTTTGGATCGGGAGACAAGTCCCCGTTCTTC. This codes for CASSLAFGSGDKSPFF.

This chain uses TRBV30 with TRBJ1-5; D may be TRBD1 (5 bases). The CDR3 covers 13 residues. Deletions cut 2 bases from V and 4 bases from J, with 9 bases between. Germline loops: CDR1 GTSNPN, CDR2 SVGIG (reference sequence). In DNA, the CDR3 is TGTGCCTGGAGTACCGAGGGGAATCAGCCCCAGCATTTT. This encodes CAWSTEGNQPQHF.

The V call is TRBV6-5, the J call TRBJ2-5; no firm D call. Trimming took off 0 bases at V and 5 bases at J, with 1 base between the two ends. The CDR3 runs to 11 residues. Per germline, CDR1 MNHEY and CDR2 SVGAGI. CDR3 loop: CASSYSETQYF. In DNA form, the CDR3 reads TGTGCCAGCAGTTACTCGGAGACCCAGTACTTC.

V and J are TRBV6-5 and TRBJ2-1, with TRBD1 as a possible D gene (6 bases). There are 11 residues in the CDR3. Trimming cost V 10 bases and J 10 bases, with 14 bases left between them. Germline V CDR1 and CDR2: MNHEY, SVGAGI. The CDR3 loop reads CATNLQGEQFF. CDR3 bases: TGTGCCACGAACTTACAGGGCGAGCAGTTCTTC.

The gene calls are TRBV10-3 and TRBJ1-6; 8 bases line up with TRBD1. The trim removed 7 bases at V and 9 bases at J, leaving 5 bases unmatched. Germline loops: CDR1 ENHRY, CDR2 SYGVKD. The CDR3 totals 13 residues. In DNA form, the CDR3 reads TGTGCCATCAACCCGGACAGGGCTTCACCCCTCCACTTT. Translating gives CAINPDRASPLHF.

CDR3 nucleotide sequence: TGTGCCAGCAGTCGATCCTACGAGCAGTACTTC. Amino acid sequence: CASSRSYEQYF. V usage is TRBV28 and J usage is TRBJ2-7; D is uncertain. CDR1 is MDHEN and CDR2 is SYDVKM in the germline V gene. The CDR3 runs 11 residues. Between the trimmed V and J ends, which lost 5 bases and 1 base, there was a span of 3 bases.

This sequence joins TRBV9 and TRBJ2-1; no clear D. Germline lookup yields CDR1 SGDLS and CDR2 YYNGEE. Deletions cut 1 base from V and 8 bases from J, with 13 bases between. The CDR3 runs 14 residues. CDR3 in DNA: TGTGCCAGCAGCGTAAGTGGGAAACGGGATGAGCAGTTCTTC. This gives the protein CASSVSGKRDEQFF.

This clone was observed a single time. The chain joins TRBV29-1 to TRBJ2-7; D not resolved. The CDR3 consists of 12 residues. Trimming removed 3 bases at V and 5 bases at J, with 11 bases between. CDR1 is SQVTM, CDR2 ANQGSEA, per germline. The chain's CDR3 is CSVEGSINEQYF. CDR3 sequence (DNA): TGCAGCGTTGAGGGGTCGATCAACGAGCAGTACTTC.

This chain joins TRBV19 and TRBJ2-3; D possibly corresponds to TRBD1 (6 bases). Trimming took 8 bases from V and 4 from J, leaving 22 bases between them. This CDR3 has 16 residues. Germline-derived CDR1 and CDR2 are LNHDA and SQIVND (reference sequence). Here the CDR3 reads CASGPSTGIVADTQYF. CDR3 bases: TGTGCCAGTGGCCCAAGCACAGGGATCGTCGCAGATACGCAGTATTTT. The whole variable domain, remainder taken from reference TRBV19 and TRBJ2-3, is DGGITQSPKYLFRKEGQNVTLSCEQNLNHDAMYWYRQDPGQGLRLIYYSQIVNDFQKGDIAEGYSVSREKKESFPLTVTSAQKNPTAFYLCASGPSTGIVADTQYFGPGTRLTVL.

The V and J genes are TRBV2 and TRBJ1-3; 7 nucleotides agree with TRBD1. Looked up from germline, CDR1 is SNHLY and CDR2 is FYNNEI. The CDR3 is made up of 14 amino acids. The V and J ends lost 5 bases and 3 bases, in that order; junction bases with no gene match: 4. In DNA, the CDR3 is TGTGCCAGCAGTACGACAGGGAGTGGAAACACCATATATTTT. It codes for CASSTTGSGNTIYF.